The rows below give T cell receptor beta chains drawn from one sample of a study of blood T cell repertoires in COVID-19. Clones were read by immunoSEQ multiplex PCR, and TCRdb kept only the in-frame ones, dropping some. The sample consists of roughly 87,000 clones, more than 75% of them appearing once. The sample was peripheral blood. The origin of the receptors is a man over 45 with active COVID-19. The CDR3 runs from the conserved cysteine through the conserved F or W. The order of the fields is J gene, clone size, D gene, V gene, CDR3 protein, CDR3 DNA. A D gene is named only where the DNA matches it firmly. Clone size is stated in some rows and not others, as once, few, many or a class when expanded.

J gene: TRBJ1-2
clone size: .
D gene: .
V gene: TRBV27
CDR3 protein: CASSSRGGGYTF
CDR3 DNA: TGTGCCAGCAGTTCCAGGGGCGGTGGCTACACCTTC

J gene: TRBJ2-7
clone size: .
D gene: .
V gene: TRBV7-2
CDR3 protein: CASSLGPGVAGPSSYEQYF
CDR3 DNA: TGTGCCAGCAGCTTAGGCCCCGGAGTGGCAGGGCCGAGCTCCTACGAGCAGTACTTC

J gene: TRBJ1-1
clone size: few
D gene: TRBD1
V gene: TRBV7-9
CDR3 protein: CASSFKRQGENTEAFF
CDR3 DNA: TGTGCCAGCAGCTTTAAACGACAGGGGGAGAACACTGAAGCTTTCTTT

J gene: TRBJ2-7
clone size: few
D gene: TRBD1
V gene: TRBV19
CDR3 protein: CASSITGASYEQYF
CDR3 DNA: TGTGCCAGTAGTATCACAGGGGCCTCCTACGAGCAGTACTTC

J gene: TRBJ2-5
clone size: .
D gene: TRBD1
V gene: TRBV13
CDR3 protein: CASSLGGLGGKETQYF
CDR3 DNA: TGTGCCAGCAGCTTAGGCGGGCTAGGGGGCAAAGAGACCCAGTACTTC

J gene: TRBJ1-6
clone size: .
D gene: TRBD1
V gene: TRBV14
CDR3 protein: CASRPDRVNSPLHF
CDR3 DNA: TGTGCCAGCAGACCGGACAGGGTTAATTCACCCCTCCACTTT

J gene: TRBJ1-3
clone size: .
D gene: .
V gene: TRBV7-4
CDR3 protein: CASSLETGGNTIYF
CDR3 DNA: TGTGCCAGCAGCTTAGAGACGGGGGGAAACACCATATATTTT

J gene: TRBJ1-5
clone size: .
D gene: .
V gene: TRBV12-2
CDR3 protein: CASRLDPPDSGNQPQHF
CDR3 DNA: TGTGCAAGTCGCTTAGACCCTCCGGACAGTGGCAATCAGCCCCAGCATTTT

J gene: TRBJ2-3
clone size: once
D gene: .
V gene: TRBV6-5
CDR3 protein: CASSLTSSFTDTQYF
CDR3 DNA: TGTGCCAGCAGCCTTACTAGCTCATTCACAGATACGCAGTATTTT

J gene: TRBJ2-3
clone size: .
D gene: .
V gene: TRBV11-3
CDR3 protein: CASSLGDTQYF
CDR3 DNA: TGTGCCAGCAGCCTCGGGGATACGCAGTATTTT

J gene: TRBJ2-3
clone size: .
D gene: TRBD2
V gene: TRBV15
CDR3 protein: CATSSLGGLAGARNTQYF
CDR3 DNA: TGTGCCACCAGCAGTTTGGGTGGACTAGCGGGGGCGAGGAATACGCAGTATTTT

J gene: TRBJ1-5
clone size: .
D gene: .
V gene: TRBV5-6
CDR3 protein: CASSPKGGGQPQHF
CDR3 DNA: TGTGCCAGCAGCCCTAAGGGGGGGGGACAGCCCCAGCATTTT

J gene: TRBJ1-2
clone size: .
D gene: .
V gene: TRBV2
CDR3 protein: CASSEQGEYGYTF
CDR3 DNA: TGTGCCAGCAGTGAACAGGGCGAATATGGCTACACCTTC

J gene: TRBJ1-2
clone size: .
D gene: TRBD1
V gene: TRBV28
CDR3 protein: CASSPGQGGGYTF
CDR3 DNA: TGTGCCAGCAGCCCAGGACAGGGCGGAGGCTACACCTTC

J gene: TRBJ2-2
clone size: .
D gene: .
V gene: TRBV11-2
CDR3 protein: CASSTRRGFTGELFF
CDR3 DNA: TGTGCCAGCAGCACCCGTCGGGGTTTCACCGGGGAGCTGTTTTTT

J gene: TRBJ1-1
clone size: .
D gene: .
V gene: TRBV19
CDR3 protein: CASSIGEAQAFF
CDR3 DNA: TGTGCCAGTAGTATAGGGGAGGCACAAGCTTTCTTT

J gene: TRBJ1-1
clone size: .
D gene: TRBD1
V gene: TRBV19
CDR3 protein: CASSSRQGGSFF
CDR3 DNA: TGTGCCAGTAGTTCACGACAGGGGGGTTCTTTCTTT

J gene: TRBJ2-3
clone size: .
D gene: .
V gene: TRBV4-2
CDR3 protein: CASSQELVYFMDTQYF
CDR3 DNA: TGTGCCAGCAGCCAAGAACTAGTTTATTTTATGGATACGCAGTATTTT

J gene: TRBJ1-2
clone size: .
D gene: .
V gene: TRBV9
CDR3 protein: CASSVGANYGYTF
CDR3 DNA: TGTGCCAGCAGCGTAGGAGCTAACTATGGCTACACCTTC

J gene: TRBJ1-2
clone size: .
D gene: .
V gene: TRBV29-1
CDR3 protein: CSATTANYGYTF
CDR3 DNA: TGCAGCGCTACGACAGCTAACTATGGCTACACCTTC

J gene: TRBJ1-2
clone size: .
D gene: .
V gene: TRBV19
CDR3 protein: CASSISHLLEIAGYTF
CDR3 DNA: TGTGCCAGTAGTATTTCCCACCTCTTAGAAATCGCTGGCTACACCTTC

J gene: TRBJ2-7
clone size: .
D gene: .
V gene: TRBV5-1
CDR3 protein: CASSPGRQGREYEQYF
CDR3 DNA: TGCGCCAGCAGCCCCGGGCGACAGGGGAGGGAGTACGAGCAGTACTTC